This T cell receptor (beta chain) was profiled in a study of T cell repertoires in aging, cancer and after chemotherapy. Broader study findings: Across the chemotherapy interval, each cancer cohort showed higher median generation probability, suggesting thymic rebound. Immunological memory after chemotherapy cannot be judged from the repertoire data.

A mixed TRB-A/B primer pool amplified rearranged TRB by multiplex touch-down PCR. Via MiXCR, TCRdb re-called the multiplex PCR reads, giving one row per CDR3 protein. In the table there are about 2,200 distinct CDR3 sequences, about 27% of which are singletons. Germline-derived CDR1 and CDR2 are SQVTM and ANQGSEA. V trimming: 3 bases; J trimming: 4 bases; junction bases outside the gene matches: 4. CDR3 length: 15 amino acids. This clonotype is large. Its antigen remains unknown. The template was genomic DNA from peripheral blood, not RNA. Material: blood. This receptor was taken from a human donor in good health. The chain recombines TRBV29-1 with TRBJ2-5; 14 nucleotides line up with TRBD2. The CDR3 is CSVETSGGARETQYF. The CDR3 DNA reads as TGCAGCGTTGAGACTAGCGGGGGGGCCCGAGAGACCCAGTACTTC.